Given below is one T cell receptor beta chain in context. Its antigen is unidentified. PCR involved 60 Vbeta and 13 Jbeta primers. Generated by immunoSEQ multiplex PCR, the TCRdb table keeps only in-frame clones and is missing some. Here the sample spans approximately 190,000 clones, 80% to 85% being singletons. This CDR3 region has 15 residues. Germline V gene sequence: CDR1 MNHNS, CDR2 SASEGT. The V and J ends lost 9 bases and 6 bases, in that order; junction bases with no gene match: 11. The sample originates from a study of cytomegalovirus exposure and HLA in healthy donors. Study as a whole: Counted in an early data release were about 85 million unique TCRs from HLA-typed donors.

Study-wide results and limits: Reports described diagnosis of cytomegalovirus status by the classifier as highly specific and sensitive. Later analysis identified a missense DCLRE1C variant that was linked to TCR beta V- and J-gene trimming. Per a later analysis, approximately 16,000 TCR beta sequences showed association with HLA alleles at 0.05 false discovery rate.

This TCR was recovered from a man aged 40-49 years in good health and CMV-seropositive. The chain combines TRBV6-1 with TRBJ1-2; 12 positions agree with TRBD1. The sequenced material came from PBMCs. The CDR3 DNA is TGTGCCAGGGGGGGGCGGGGACAGGGGGCCGATGGCTACACCTTC. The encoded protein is CARGGRGQGADGYTF.